The T cell receptor beta chain under discussion was sequenced for a study of blood T cell repertoires in COVID-19. For the study at large: Both acute and convalescent COVID-19 samples were obtained from the United States, Italy and Spain. PBMCs, B-cell-depleted T cells, or T cells were the source of the cDNA or gDNA that made up the material.

How the authors handled the data: Cell counts per sample came from amplifying reference gene primers. Clones were read by immunoSEQ multiplex PCR, and TCRdb kept only the in-frame ones, dropping some. From that table come the V and J calls and clone size; the DNA was used to work out D and trimming. Here the sample spans about 55,000 clones, roughly 80% being singletons. V was shortened by 3 bases and J by 4 bases, with 12 bases between the two germline ends. CDR1 and CDR2 (germline): MNHEY, SVGEGT. The CDR3 covers 14 residues. Sequenced material: peripheral blood. The chain carries TRBV6-2 or TRBV6-3 and TRBJ1-1; D perhaps matches TRBD1 (5 bases). The TCR comes from a human donor in a cohort sampled during active or convalescent COVID-19. This CDR3 reads CASSYRGRGTEAFF. CDR3 nucleotide sequence: TGTGCCAGCAGTTATCGGGGGAGGGGCACTGAAGCTTTCTTT.